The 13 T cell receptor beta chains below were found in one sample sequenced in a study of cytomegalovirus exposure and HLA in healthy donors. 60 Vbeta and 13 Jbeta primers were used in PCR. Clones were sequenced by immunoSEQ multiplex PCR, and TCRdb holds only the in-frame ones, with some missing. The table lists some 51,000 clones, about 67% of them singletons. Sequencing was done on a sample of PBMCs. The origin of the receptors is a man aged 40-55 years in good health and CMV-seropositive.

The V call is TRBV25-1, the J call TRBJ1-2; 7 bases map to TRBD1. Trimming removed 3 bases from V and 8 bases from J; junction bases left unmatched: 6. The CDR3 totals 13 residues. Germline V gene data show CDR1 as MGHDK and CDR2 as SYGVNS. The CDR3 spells CASSDIRDSGYTF. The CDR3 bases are TGTGCCAGCAGTGATATCCGGGACAGCGGCTACACCTTC.

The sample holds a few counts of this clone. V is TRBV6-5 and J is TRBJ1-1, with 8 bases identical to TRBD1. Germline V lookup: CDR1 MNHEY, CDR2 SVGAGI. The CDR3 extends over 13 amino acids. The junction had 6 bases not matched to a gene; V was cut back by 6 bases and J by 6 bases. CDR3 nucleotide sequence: TGTGCCAGCAGCCCGACAGGGGCGGCTGAAGCTTTCTTT. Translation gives CASSPTGAAEAFF.

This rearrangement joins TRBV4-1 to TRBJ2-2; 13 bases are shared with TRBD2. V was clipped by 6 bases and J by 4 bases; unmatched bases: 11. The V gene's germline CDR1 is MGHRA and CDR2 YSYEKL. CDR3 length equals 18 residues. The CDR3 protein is CASRRTSGGLSTTGELFF. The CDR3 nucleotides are TGCGCCAGCAGGCGGACTAGCGGGGGCCTTTCCACCACCGGGGAGCTGTTTTTT.

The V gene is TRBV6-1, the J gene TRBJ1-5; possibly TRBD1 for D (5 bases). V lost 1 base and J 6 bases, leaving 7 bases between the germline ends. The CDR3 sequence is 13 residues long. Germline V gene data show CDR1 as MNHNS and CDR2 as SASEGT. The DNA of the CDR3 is TGTGCCAGCAGTGAAGGTAGGGGTCAGCCCCAGCATTTT. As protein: CASSEGRGQPQHF.

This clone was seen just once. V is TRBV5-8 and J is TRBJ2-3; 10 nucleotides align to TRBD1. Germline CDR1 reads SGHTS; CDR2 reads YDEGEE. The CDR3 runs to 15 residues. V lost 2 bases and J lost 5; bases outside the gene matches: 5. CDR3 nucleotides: TGTGCCAGCAGCTTTCGCGGGACAGGGGTAGATACGCAGTATTTT. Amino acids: CASSFRGTGVDTQYF.

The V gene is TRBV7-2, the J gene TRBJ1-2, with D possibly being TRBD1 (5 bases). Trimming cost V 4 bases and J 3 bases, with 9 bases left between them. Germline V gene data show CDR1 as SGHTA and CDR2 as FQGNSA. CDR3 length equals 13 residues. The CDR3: CASSSDIYYGYTF. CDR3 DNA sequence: TGTGCCAGCAGCTCGGACATTTACTATGGCTACACCTTC.

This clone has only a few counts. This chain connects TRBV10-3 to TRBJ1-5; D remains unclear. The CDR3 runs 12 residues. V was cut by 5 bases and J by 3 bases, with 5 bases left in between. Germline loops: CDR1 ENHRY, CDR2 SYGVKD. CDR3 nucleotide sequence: TGTGCCATCAGTCCTAACAATCAGCCCCAGCATTTT. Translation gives CAISPNNQPQHF.

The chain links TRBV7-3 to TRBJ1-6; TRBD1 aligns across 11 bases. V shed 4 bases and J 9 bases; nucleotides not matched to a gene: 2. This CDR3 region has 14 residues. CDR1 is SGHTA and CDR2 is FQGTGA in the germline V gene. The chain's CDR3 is CASSWDRGTSPLHF. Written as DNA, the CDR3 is TGTGCCAGCAGCTGGGACAGGGGGACTTCACCCCTCCACTTT.

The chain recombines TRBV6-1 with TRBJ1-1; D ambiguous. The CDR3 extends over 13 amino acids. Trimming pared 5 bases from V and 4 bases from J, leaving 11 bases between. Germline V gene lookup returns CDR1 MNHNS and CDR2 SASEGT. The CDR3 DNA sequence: TGTGCCAGCAGTACCGACACGGCCACTGAAGCTTTCTTT. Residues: CASSTDTATEAFF.

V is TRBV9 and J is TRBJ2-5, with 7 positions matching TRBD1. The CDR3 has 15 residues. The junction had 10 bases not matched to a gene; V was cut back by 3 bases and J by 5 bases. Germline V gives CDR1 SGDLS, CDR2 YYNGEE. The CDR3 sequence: CASSARQGSGETQYF. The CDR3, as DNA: TGTGCCAGCAGCGCCCGACAGGGTTCGGGCGAGACCCAGTACTTC.

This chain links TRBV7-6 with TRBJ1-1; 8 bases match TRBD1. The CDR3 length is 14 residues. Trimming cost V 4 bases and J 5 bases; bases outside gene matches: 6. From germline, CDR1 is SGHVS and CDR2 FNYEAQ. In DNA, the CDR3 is TGTGCCAGCAGCTCGGTAACAGGGGGGACTGAAGCTTTCTTT. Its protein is CASSSVTGGTEAFF.

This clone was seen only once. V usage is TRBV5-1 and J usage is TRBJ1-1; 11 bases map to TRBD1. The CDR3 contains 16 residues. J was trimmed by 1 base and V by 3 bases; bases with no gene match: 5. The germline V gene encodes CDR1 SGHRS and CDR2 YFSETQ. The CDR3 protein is CASSWGTGGQNTEAFF. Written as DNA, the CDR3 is TGCGCCAGCAGCTGGGGGACAGGGGGTCAGAACACTGAAGCTTTCTTT.

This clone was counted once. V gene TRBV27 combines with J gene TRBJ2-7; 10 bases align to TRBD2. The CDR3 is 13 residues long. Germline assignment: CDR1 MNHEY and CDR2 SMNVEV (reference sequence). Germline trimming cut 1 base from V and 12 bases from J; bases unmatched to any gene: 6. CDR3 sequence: CASSLFLAGDLYF. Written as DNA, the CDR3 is TGTGCCAGCAGTTTATTCCTAGCGGGGGACCTGTACTTC.